This TCR beta chain was sequenced in a study of blood T cell repertoires in COVID-19. On the study more broadly: Samples representing acute and convalescent COVID-19 were sourced from the United States, Italy and Spain. PBMCs, B-cell-depleted T cells, or T cells were the source of the cDNA or gDNA that made up the material.

How the authors handled the data: Nucleated cell number was recorded as an estimate derived from reference gene primer amplification. The assay was immunoSEQ multiplex PCR, and TCRdb's table has in-frame clones only and misses some. Clone size and the V and J calls come from that table; the DNA yielded D and trimming. Here the sample spans around 430,000 clones, around 88% being singletons. Germline V gene lookup returns CDR1 SGHDN and CDR2 FVKESK. The CDR3 runs 14 residues. J was trimmed by 4 bases and V by 1 base; bases with no gene match: 4. The receptor comes from a woman between 45 and 65 years old with COVID-19, enrolled during active disease. The rearrangement uses TRBV14 and TRBJ2-7; 7 bases agree with TRBD1. Sequencing input: peripheral blood. The CDR3 DNA sequence: TGTGCCAGCAGCCAAGGACAGGGATCTTACGAGCAGTACTTC. Protein product: CASSQGQGSYEQYF.